This entry lists 21 T cell receptor beta chains sequenced from one sample in a study of read filtering for tumor transcriptome and immune sequencing (TCRdb year 2020). Instrument on record: Illumina HiSeq 4000. TCR libraries were built from approximately 400 ng RNA with the Immunoverse kit, using molecular barcoded adaptors covering alpha/delta and beta/gamma chains. TCRdb handled the public reads itself, with Q25 trimming in fastp and clone calling in MiXCR, and kept productive beta chains. CDR3 protein sequences are deduplicated, and each keeps its most common genes and DNA. The sample table shows over 90,000 distinct CDR3 sequences, and approximately 21% are seen once. The ten largest clones take up 11% of the sample. Specimen: a population of CD138-negative cells sorted from bone marrow. In light of the paper, this sample's cell subset or site label describes: bone marrow mononuclear cells depleted of CD138+ plasma/myeloma cells by negative magnetic selection. All receptors come from a donor aged 40 or older with multiple myeloma.

This clonotype turned up a few times. The missing conserved phenylalanine or tryptophan at the end of this CDR3 makes a read error likely. The rearrangement joins TRBV10-2 to TRBJ2-3, with a possible D match to TRBD1 (7 bases). V gave up 8 bases and J gave up 1 base, with 13 bases separating them. The CDR3 contains 14 residues. The germline gives CDR1 WSHSY, CDR2 SAAADI. The CDR3 loop is CASVRGVGTDTQYH. CDR3 nucleotides: TGCGCCAGCGTCAGGGGGGTGGGCACAGATACGCAGTATCAT.

This clonotype rates as medium-sized (0.01 to 0.1%). The chain carries TRBV7-9 and TRBJ2-3, with TRBD1 as a possible D gene (6 bases). Germline assignment: CDR1 SEHNR and CDR2 FQNEAQ (reference sequence). CDR3 length: 14 residues. Deletions cut 10 bases from V and 3 bases from J, with 17 bases between. CDR3 sequence (DNA): TGTGCCATCCCGCCGAGGGGGAAGACAGATACGCAGTATTTT. Encoded protein: CAIPPRGKTDTQYF.

This clonotype was detected many times. This chain joins TRBV29-1 and TRBJ2-1; 9 bases line up with TRBD1. V shed 0 bases and J 12 bases; nucleotides not matched to a gene: 9. This CDR3 spans 14 amino acids. Per the germline V gene, CDR1 is SQVTM and CDR2 is ANQGSEA. The CDR3 DNA is TGCAGCGTTGAAGAACCGGGACAGGGAGAAAGGCAGTTCTTC. Amino acid sequence: CSVEEPGQGERQFF.

This clonotype was seen many times. CDR3 DNA: TGCGCCAGCAGCCCACAGGGGGTCAGCAATCAGCCCCAGCATTTT. Protein: CASSPQGVSNQPQHF. The chain joins TRBV5-1 to TRBJ1-5, with TRBD1 matching over 8 bases. The CDR3 length is 15 residues. Per germline, CDR1 SGHRS and CDR2 YFSETQ. With 4 bases clipped from V and 1 base from J, the junction kept 4 bases outside the gene matches. The full variable domain, with the rest looked up from reference TRBV5-1 and TRBJ1-5, is KAGVTQTPRYLIKTRGQQVTLSCSPISGHRSVSWYQQTPGQGLQFLFEYFSETQRNKGNFPGRFSGRQFSNSRSEMNVSTLELGDSALYLCASSPQGVSNQPQHFGDGTRLSIL.

Comment on this clonotype: This may arise from a read error, as a much more abundant clone is one base away. The rearrangement joins TRBV6-1 to TRBJ1-5; 10 bases line up with TRBD1. Trimming at V came to 8 bases and at J to 5 bases, leaving 9 bases not matched to a gene. This CDR3 spans 15 amino acids. Germline CDR1 is MNHNS and CDR2 is SASEGT. The CDR3, as DNA: TGTGCCAGCTCACTCCGGGGACAGGGGTATCAGCCCCAGCATTTT. It yields the protein CASSLRGQGYQPQHF.

For this clonotype: This may stem from a read error, because a much larger clone lies one nucleotide away. The V gene is TRBV2, the J gene TRBJ1-4; D remains ambiguous. Looked up from germline, CDR1 is SNHLY and CDR2 is FYNNEI. The CDR3 totals 13 residues. CDR3 in DNA: TGTGCCAGCAGTGGGGATACTAGTGAAAAACTGTTTTTT. Residues: CASSGDTSEKLFF.

A remark on this clonotype: Being one base from a much bigger clone, this may be a read error. V and J are TRBV5-1 and TRBJ1-1; weak D call: TRBD1 (5 bases). V dropped 5 bases and J dropped 1 base, with 21 bases sitting between them. This CDR3 is built from 17 residues. CDR1 is SGHRS and CDR2 is YFSETQ in the germline V gene. The CDR3 spells CASRSSRAGVGNTEAFF. CDR3 nucleotides: TGCGCCAGCAGATCAAGCAGGGCGGGAGTGGGGAACACTGAAGCTTTCTTT.

The table lists this clonotype with a few counts. The CDR3, as DNA: TGTGCCAGCAGCCGAAGGGCAGGAGTGGAGGGGGAGCTGTTTTTT. This translates into CASSRRAGVEGELFF. This chain uses TRBV5-6 with TRBJ2-2; D is unclear. Germline V CDR1 and CDR2: SGHDT, YYEEEE. The CDR3 runs to 15 residues. Trimming removed 4 bases at V and 8 bases at J, with 18 bases between.

The sample holds many counts of this clonotype. The rearrangement uses TRBV5-1 and TRBJ2-6; TRBD1 matches 9 bases. This CDR3 spans 14 amino acids. The germline V gene has CDR1 SGHRS and CDR2 YFSETQ. V was clipped by 4 bases and J by 12 bases; unmatched bases: 8. CDR3 amino acids: CASSQGTGSSVLTF. The CDR3 DNA reads TGCGCCAGCAGCCAGGGGACAGGGTCTAGCGTCCTGACTTTC.

The chain is built from TRBV11-2 and TRBJ2-3; 15 bases line up with TRBD2. This CDR3 is built from 17 residues. Germline CDR1 SGHAT, CDR2 FQNNGV. V trimming: 4 bases; J trimming: 6 bases; junction bases outside the gene matches: 8. The CDR3 loop is CASSSGLAGGMLDTQYF. CDR3 in DNA: TGTGCCAGCAGCTCTGGACTAGCGGGGGGGATGTTGGATACGCAGTATTTT.

Points on this clonotype: At one boundary the junction diverges from the germline segment, which might be a read error. The chain links TRBV15 to TRBJ1-5; D ambiguous. The CDR3 loop spans 16 amino acids. Germline CDR1 and CDR2: LNHNV and YYDKDF (reference sequence). The CDR3 reads CATSRDLGKSNQPLHF. CDR3 DNA: TGTGCCACCAGCAGAGATTTAGGGAAGAGCAATCAGCCCCTGCATTTT.

This clonotype was seen repeatedly, ten times or more. The J gene is TRBJ1-4, the V gene TRBV7-9, with D hard to call. V lost 5 bases and J lost 10, with 14 bases in between. The CDR3 extends over 13 amino acids. Germline V gene data show CDR1 as SEHNR and CDR2 as FQNEAQ (reference sequence). The CDR3 DNA sequence: TGTGCCAGCAGCGCGGTTGCTGAAGGAAAACTGTTTTTT. Translation gives CASSAVAEGKLFF.

In its sample, this clonotype was seen many times. The rearrangement uses TRBV18 and TRBJ2-7; weak D call: TRBD2 (5 bases). The V end lost 3 bases, the J end lost 5 bases, and 11 bases lay between the germline ends. The CDR3 runs 13 residues. Germline CDR1 reads KGHSH; CDR2 reads LQKENI. CDR3 region: CASSPPGSNEQYF. As DNA, the CDR3 is TGTGCCAGCTCACCTCCGGGGAGCAACGAGCAGTACTTC.

In the case of this clonotype: One base away lies a much larger clone, so this may be a sequencing read error. The chain recombines TRBV7-9 with TRBJ2-5, with 7 bases identical to TRBD2. Germline assignment: CDR1 SEHNR and CDR2 FQNEAQ (reference sequence). This CDR3 contains 15 residues. V was clipped by 5 bases and J by 3 bases; unmatched bases: 9. The CDR3 reads CASSPQAGKEETQYF. The CDR3 coding sequence is TGTGCCAGCAGCCCCCAAGCGGGAAAAGAAGAGACCCAGTACTTC.

To note about this clonotype: A much bigger clone sits one base away, suggesting this may be a read error. The final CDR3 position lacks the conserved phenylalanine or tryptophan, pointing to a likely read error. V and J are TRBV20-1 and TRBJ2-7; perhaps TRBD1 as D (5 bases). The germline V gene encodes CDR1 DFQATT and CDR2 SNEGSKA (reference sequence). V was trimmed by 1 base and J by 1 base, leaving 11 bases between them. CDR3 size: 14 residues. DNA for the CDR3: TGCAGTGCTAGAGTCCCAGGGTCTTCCTACGAGCAGTACCTC. The encoded protein is CSARVPGSSYEQYL.

This clonotype was detected ten times or more. The V gene is TRBV3-1, the J gene TRBJ2-3; D perhaps matches TRBD2 (6 bases). Germline lookup yields CDR1 LGHDT and CDR2 YNNKEL (reference sequence). This CDR3 region has 16 residues. Trimming pared 1 base from V and 0 bases from J, leaving 11 bases between. The CDR3 nucleotides read TGTGCCAGCAGCCAAGTGGCGGGGTTTAGCACAGATACGCAGTATTTT. It specifies CASSQVAGFSTDTQYF.

The sample holds many counts of this clonotype. The rearrangement links TRBV12-3 or TRBV12-4 to TRBJ2-7; D call uncertain. Trimming removed 8 bases at V and 1 base at J, with 15 bases between. CDR3 length: 14 residues. DNA of the CDR3: TGTGCCAGCTCGAGAGCAATCAATTCCTACGAGCAGTACTTC. Its translation is CASSRAINSYEQYF.

This clonotype is classed as medium-sized. A read error may produce the germline difference seen at one junction end. The CDR3 protein is CASSLFNTGELFF. The CDR3 DNA reads TGCGCCAGCAGCTTGTTTAACACCGGGGAGCTGTTTTTT. This rearrangement joins TRBV7-9 to TRBJ2-2; D unclear. Germline CDR1 is SEHNR and CDR2 is FQNEAQ (reference sequence). This CDR3 comprises 13 residues.

Turning to this clonotype: A much bigger clone sits one base away, suggesting this may be a read error. The chain links TRBV10-3 to TRBJ2-1; perhaps D is TRBD1 or TRBD2 (5 bases each). Germline V gene sequence: CDR1 ENHRY, CDR2 SYGVKD. The CDR3 has 16 residues. CDR3 coding DNA: TGTGCCATCGAGGGTGACCGCCGGGGCCAACACAATGAGCCGTTCTTC. It yields the protein CAIEGDRRGQHNEPFF.

The sample holds many counts of this clonotype. One end of the junction fails to match germline, which may point to a read error. The chain has TRBV2 and TRBJ1-1, with a weak D call TRBD1 (5 bases). CDR3 length equals 13 residues. Germline loops: CDR1 SNHLY, CDR2 FYNNEI. The CDR3 DNA reads as TGTGCCAGCAGGAGGGACGGGAACACTGAAGCTCTCTTT. Translated: CASRRDGNTEALF.

This clonotype has a count of ten or more. The gene calls are TRBV28 and TRBJ1-4, with 9 positions matching TRBD1. With 6 bases clipped from V and 8 bases from J, the junction kept 10 bases outside the gene matches. Germline V lookup: CDR1 MDHEN, CDR2 SYDVKM. The length of the CDR3 is 15 residues. CDR3 bases: TGTGCCAGCAGGACTACACAGGGGGCGGGGGAAAAACTGTTTTTT. This codes for CASRTTQGAGEKLFF.